This T cell receptor (beta chain) comes out of a study of T cell clonotyping in hematopoietic cell transplantation. Whole-study context: Pretransplant recipient samples were taken after cytoreduction. Findings and limits, study-wide: Higher Inverse Simpson Index values in graft donor and pretransplant recipient predicted broader posttransplant TCR diversity. No sorting was done, leaving CD4 and CD8 contributions mixed. Few recipient clonotypes overlapped donors; over 97% were de novo at given depth.

The repertoire was sequenced with immunoSEQ multiplex PCR; TCRdb's copy has only in-frame clones and lacks some. The table includes 25,000 to 30,000 clones, less than 85% detected once. V lost 2 bases, J lost 3 bases, and 6 bases stayed unmatched. The CDR3 sequence is 16 residues long. The V gene's germline CDR1 is SGHTA and CDR2 FQGNSA. As to this clone: What it binds is not known.

Stated time point: recipient sample about 28 days before transplant, after cytoreduction. This TCR was recovered from a man aged 35-49 years with acute myeloid leukemia. Some clones in this sample may be carry-over from other donors' samples. The V and J genes are TRBV7-2 and TRBJ2-7; 11 nucleotides agree with TRBD2. This sample comprised peripheral blood mononuclear cells, obtained before stem cell transplant. The CDR3: CASSLTLAGDYYEQYF. The CDR3 DNA reads TGTGCCAGCAGCTTAACACTAGCGGGAGACTACTACGAGCAGTACTTC.